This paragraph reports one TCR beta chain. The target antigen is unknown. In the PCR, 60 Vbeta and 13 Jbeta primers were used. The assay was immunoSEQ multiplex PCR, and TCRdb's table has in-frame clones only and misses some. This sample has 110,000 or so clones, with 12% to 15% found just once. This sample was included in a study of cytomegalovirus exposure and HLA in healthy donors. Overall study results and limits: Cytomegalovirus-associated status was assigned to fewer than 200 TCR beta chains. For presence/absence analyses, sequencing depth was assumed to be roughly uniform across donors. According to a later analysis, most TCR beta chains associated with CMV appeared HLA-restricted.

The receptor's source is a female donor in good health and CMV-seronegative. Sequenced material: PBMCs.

CDR3 sequence: CASSSAARRPTDTQYF. The DNA for the CDR3 is TGCGCCAGCAGCTCCGCCGCCAGGCGCCCCACAGATACGCAGTATTTT. The rearrangement uses TRBV5-1 and TRBJ2-3, with D hard to call. The CDR3 consists of 16 residues. V was pared by 3 bases and J by 2 bases, with 16 bases between. Germline V gene sequence: CDR1 SGHRS, CDR2 YFSETQ.